This TCR beta chain was sequenced for a study of pediatric ulcerative colitis. Samples were sequenced at Survey level, maximum 500,000 reads. Sequenced by immunoSEQ multiplex PCR; TCRdb stores in-frame clones only, minus some. This table holds about 16,000 clones, approximately 80% found once. This CDR3 has 15 amino acids. V lost 4 bases, J lost 4 bases, and 9 bases stayed unmatched. The germline V gene encodes CDR1 LNHDA and CDR2 SQIVND (reference sequence). Rectal tissue came from one to two pinch biopsies taken at colonoscopy. The receptor was derived from a boy aged 5-17 years who was a control in a study of pediatric ulcerative colitis. V usage is TRBV19 and J usage is TRBJ1-1, with 7 bases fitting TRBD1. The specimen sequenced was gut tissue. As DNA, the CDR3 is TGTGCCAGTAGTAGGAAGGGGGCGGTGGGCACTGAAGCTTTCTTT. Residues: CASSRKGAVGTEAFF.